These 9 T cell receptor beta chains came from one sample sequenced in a study of ipilimumab plus nivolumab after autologous stem cell transplantation. The assay was immunoSEQ multiplex PCR, and TCRdb's table has in-frame clones only and misses some. The sample holds 15,000 to 20,000 clones, roughly four fifths seen once. Sequences were derived from PBMCs, sampled in a trial of ipilimumab plus nivolumab as post-transplant consolidation. The receptors stem from a male donor with diffuse large B-cell lymphoma.

V is TRBV11-2 and J is TRBJ2-7; D is undetermined. V was cut by 2 bases and J by 4 bases, with 12 bases left in between. The CDR3 consists of 14 residues. Germline CDR1 is SGHAT and CDR2 is FQNNGV. This CDR3 is CASSLRTKPYEQYF. CDR3 coding DNA: TGTGCCAGCAGCTTAAGGACCAAGCCATACGAGCAGTACTTC.

The V and J genes are TRBV25-1 and TRBJ2-3; tentatively, D is TRBD2 (6 bases). From germline, CDR1 is MGHDK and CDR2 SYGVNS. This CDR3 region has 14 residues. V was cut by 7 bases and J by 0 bases, with 11 bases left in between. This chain's CDR3 is CASTGTPSTDTQYF. The CDR3 nucleotides are TGTGCCAGCACCGGGACTCCTAGCACAGATACGCAGTATTTT.

This rearrangement joins TRBV7-9 to TRBJ1-5, with D unresolved. The CDR3 length is 13 residues. V shed 4 bases and J shed 5 bases, with 9 bases lying between them. The germline CDR1 and CDR2 sequences are SEHNR and FQNEAQ (reference sequence). This CDR3 is CASSWQEYQPQHF. Written as DNA, the CDR3 is TGTGCCAGCAGCTGGCAGGAATATCAGCCCCAGCATTTT.

The chain employs TRBV29-1 and TRBJ1-1; D might be TRBD1 (6 bases). The CDR3 spans 13 residues. V was shortened by 6 bases and J by 7 bases, with 18 bases between the two germline ends. CDR1 is SQVTM and CDR2 is ANQGSEA in the germline V gene. CDR3 nucleotides: TGCAGCGTAGAACATGGGGGACACTTTGAAGCTTTCTTT. Amino acid sequence: CSVEHGGHFEAFF.

J is TRBJ2-1 and V is TRBV4-1, with 9 bases aligning to TRBD2. Unmatched junction bases numbered 9, after V lost 1 base and J lost 8 bases. The CDR3 consists of 16 residues. Germline loops: CDR1 MGHRA, CDR2 YSYEKL. The CDR3 sequence is CASSQGPGLALDEQFF. For the CDR3, the DNA is TGCGCCAGCAGCCAAGGGCCTGGACTAGCGTTAGATGAGCAGTTCTTC.

J is TRBJ2-3 and V is TRBV6-5; D is perhaps TRBD1 or TRBD2 (5 bases each). The CDR3 is made up of 15 amino acids. Trimming took 6 bases from V and 8 from J, leaving 21 bases between them. The germline gives CDR1 MNHEY, CDR2 SVGAGI. As DNA, the CDR3 is TGTGCCAGCAGCCCACTCGCGAGGGGTTACGGTACGCAGTATTTT. Its protein is CASSPLARGYGTQYF.

V usage is TRBV29-1 and J usage is TRBJ2-5; 15 nucleotides align to TRBD2. The junction had 4 bases not matched to a gene; V was cut back by 4 bases and J by 1 base. Germline V gives CDR1 SQVTM, CDR2 ANQGSEA. The CDR3 length is 16 residues. The CDR3 protein is CSVGGLAGGLQETQYF. The DNA of the CDR3 is TGCAGCGTTGGGGGACTAGCGGGAGGCCTCCAAGAGACCCAGTACTTC.

V and J are TRBV7-8 and TRBJ2-3; tentative D call: TRBD2 (5 bases). The V end was cut by 0 bases, the J end by 0 bases, with 7 bases between. Germline CDR1 and CDR2: SGHVS and FQNEAQ. The CDR3 totals 15 residues. CDR3 nucleotide sequence: TGTGCCAGCAGCTTAGCTAGCGCTAGCACAGATACGCAGTATTTT. It specifies CASSLASASTDTQYF. Full variable domain (remainder filled in from reference TRBV7-8 and TRBJ2-3): GAGVSQSPRYKVAKRGQDVALRCDPISGHVSLFWYQQALGQGPEFLTYFQNEAQLDKSGLPSDRFFAERPEGSVSTLKIQRTQQEDSAVYLCASSLASASTDTQYFGPGTRLTVL.

The chain recombines TRBV5-6 with TRBJ1-2, with 9 bases that match TRBD1. The CDR3 is 15 residues long. V lost 5 bases and J lost 5; bases outside the gene matches: 10. Germline lookup yields CDR1 SGHDT and CDR2 YYEEEE. The DNA of the CDR3 is TGTGCCAGCAGTCTACGGGACAGGGAATTATATGGCTACACCTTC. Protein product: CASSLRDRELYGYTF.